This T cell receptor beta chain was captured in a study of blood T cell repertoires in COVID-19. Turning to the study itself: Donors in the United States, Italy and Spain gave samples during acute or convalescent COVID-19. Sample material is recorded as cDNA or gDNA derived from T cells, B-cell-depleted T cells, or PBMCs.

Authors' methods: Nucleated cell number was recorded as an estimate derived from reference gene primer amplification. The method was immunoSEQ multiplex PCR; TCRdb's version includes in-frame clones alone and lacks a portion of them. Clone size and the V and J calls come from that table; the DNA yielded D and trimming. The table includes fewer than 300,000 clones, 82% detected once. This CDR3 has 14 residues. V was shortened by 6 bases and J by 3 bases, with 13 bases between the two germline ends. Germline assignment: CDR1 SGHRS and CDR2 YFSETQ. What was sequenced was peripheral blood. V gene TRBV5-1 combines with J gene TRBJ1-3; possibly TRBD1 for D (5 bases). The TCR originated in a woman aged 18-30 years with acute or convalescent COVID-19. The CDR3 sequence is CASNEGQRGNTIYF. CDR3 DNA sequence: TGCGCCAGCAACGAAGGACAACGTGGAAACACCATATATTTT.